This record concerns one TCR beta chain sequence. Authors' methods: Nucleated cell number was recorded as an estimate derived from reference gene primer amplification. This table comes from immunoSEQ multiplex PCR, and its TCRdb copy is limited to in-frame clones, with some not included. D and trimming come from the DNA, and the V and J calls and clone size come from that table. The table has 120,000 to 150,000 clones, more than 75% seen once; the top ten hold approximately 5%. The data stem from a study of blood T cell repertoires in COVID-19. Overall study context: Both acute and convalescent COVID-19 samples were obtained from the United States, Italy and Spain. In each case, the material was cDNA or gDNA derived from T cells, B-cell-depleted T cells, or PBMCs.

Germline lookup yields CDR1 SGDLS and CDR2 YYNGEE. This CDR3 is built from 18 residues. V lost 3 bases, J lost 8 bases, and 20 bases stayed unmatched. The sample consisted of peripheral blood. The sequence was obtained from a woman in her forties or fifties with acute or convalescent COVID-19. The V call is TRBV9, the J call TRBJ2-1; 7 bases fit TRBD1. The CDR3 sequence: CASSDTHNRGGKRDEQFF. In DNA, the CDR3 is TGTGCCAGCAGCGACACACATAACAGGGGCGGAAAACGGGATGAGCAGTTCTTC.